A selection of T cell receptor beta chains follows, all from one sample in a study of cytomegalovirus exposure and HLA in healthy donors. Profiling relied on immunoSEQ multiplex PCR, and the TCRdb table lists in-frame clones only, not all of them. The sample lists more than 150,000 clones; roughly 73% were seen once. The specimen sequenced was PBMCs. The receptors were gathered from a woman in her 40s in good health and CMV-seropositive. The CDR3 runs from the conserved cysteine through the conserved F or W.

j_gene	v_gene	CDR3aa
TRBJ2-2	TRBV28	CASSLGSSWELFF
TRBJ2-3	TRBV27	CASRSPGTDTQYF
TRBJ2-3	TRBV19	CASTGTSGRIDTQYF
TRBJ2-7	TRBV5-1	CASSPSSGSWYEQYF
TRBJ1-1	TRBV29-1	CSAGIPGGKGSEAFF
TRBJ2-5	TRBV23-1	CASSHAGTRMQETQYF
TRBJ2-1	TRBV19	CASSIGPSGRNEQFF
TRBJ2-1	TRBV4-3	CASSQAGPLYNEQFF
TRBJ2-7	TRBV10-1	CAKKRGLNF
TRBJ2-1	TRBV5-4	CASSSILAGDVNGQFF
TRBJ2-1	TRBV27	CASSPPEQPKEGQFF
TRBJ1-1	TRBV5-6	CASSLPADRGQLNTEAFF
TRBJ2-1	TRBV18	CASSPQVSYNEQFF
TRBJ2-5	TRBV18	CASSLARQETQYF
TRBJ2-1	TRBV19	CASTWSGRTTGNEQFF
TRBJ2-3	TRBV28	CASSSPGTGDADTQYF